Following are 9 T cell receptor beta chains from one sample sequenced in a study of CD4 T cells in relation to SARS-CoV-2 and coronaviruses. Some clones are missing from TCRdb's copy, which holds only in-frame ones; the method was immunoSEQ multiplex PCR. Of about 35,000 clones in the sample, about four fifths were seen once. No cognate antigen is known for these TCRs. The source material was naive CD4+ T cells from PBMCs, cultured in vitro. Subset of the sample: naive CD4+ T cells isolated by negative enrichment. Every receptor here comes from an adult with COVID-19.

This clone has more than one count but fewer than ten. V usage is TRBV5-4 and J usage is TRBJ1-2; a weak D match, TRBD1 (6 bases). CDR1 SGHNT and CDR2 YYREEE come from the germline V gene (reference sequence). This CDR3 spans 15 amino acids. V lost 4 bases, J lost 3 bases, and 16 bases lay in between. CDR3 coding DNA: TGTGCCAGCAGCATTAAGCGGGGGCGTCACTATGGCTACACCTTC. It encodes CASSIKRGRHYGYTF.

This clone was counted once. The V call is TRBV15, the J call TRBJ1-6; D is uncertain. The V end was cut by 3 bases, the J end by 9 bases, with 12 bases between. Per germline, CDR1 LNHNV and CDR2 YYDKDF (reference sequence). The CDR3 totals 14 residues. The CDR3 region is CATSSRSLISPLHF. The CDR3 coding sequence is TGTGCCACCAGCAGTAGATCATTGATTTCACCCCTCCACTTT.

The chain recombines TRBV10-3 with TRBJ1-3; D not resolved. Germline values: CDR1 ENHRY, CDR2 SYGVKD. There are 15 residues in the CDR3. V gave up 3 bases and J gave up 0 bases, with 9 bases separating them. The CDR3 bases are TGTGCCATCAGTGATGGCGTAAACTCTGGAAACACCATATATTTT. Translated: CAISDGVNSGNTIYF.

This chain connects TRBV28 to TRBJ2-1; 7 bases fit TRBD2. V shed 2 bases and J 0 bases; nucleotides not matched to a gene: 10. Germline assignment: CDR1 MDHEN and CDR2 SYDVKM. The CDR3 contains 18 residues. The CDR3 coding sequence is TGTGCCAGCAGTTTAGCGCTCCACGGGGGGAGCTCCTACAATGAGCAGTTCTTC. The encoded protein is CASSLALHGGSSYNEQFF.

This sequence joins TRBV9 and TRBJ2-7; 9 bases are shared with TRBD1. CDR3 size: 15 residues. The junction had 6 bases not matched to a gene; V was cut back by 3 bases and J by 2 bases. Germline CDR1 and CDR2: SGDLS and YYNGEE. The CDR3 DNA reads TGTGCCAGCAGCGCCGGGGGGACAGGGACCTACGAGCAGTACTTC. This sequence encodes CASSAGGTGTYEQYF. The full variable domain, its missing parts supplied by reference TRBV9 and TRBJ2-7, is DSGVTQTPKHLITATGQRVTLRCSPRSGDLSVYWYQQSLDQGLQFLIQYYNGEERAKGNILERFSAQQFPDLHSELNLSSLELGDSALYFCASSAGGTGTYEQYFGPGTRLTVT.

The rearrangement joins TRBV12-3 or TRBV12-4 to TRBJ2-5; D call uncertain. Between the trimmed V and J ends, which lost 4 bases and 3 bases, there was a span of 6 bases. The CDR3 covers 12 residues. The CDR3: CASSWIKETQYF. The CDR3 nucleotides are TGTGCCAGCAGTTGGATCAAAGAGACCCAGTACTTC.

The J gene is TRBJ2-7, the V gene TRBV18; 10 bases are shared with TRBD2. Germline V gene data show CDR1 as KGHSH and CDR2 as LQKENI. The CDR3 loop spans 15 amino acids. The junction had 3 bases not matched to a gene; V was cut back by 2 bases and J by 2 bases. CDR3: CASSPRTSGAYEQYF. DNA of the CDR3: TGTGCCAGCTCACCAAGGACTAGCGGAGCCTACGAGCAGTACTTC.

The rearrangement links TRBV13 to TRBJ2-1, with D perhaps being TRBD1 or TRBD2 (5 bases each). From germline, CDR1 is PRHDT and CDR2 FYEKMQ (reference sequence). The CDR3 covers 13 residues. V shed 3 bases and J shed 9 bases, with 12 bases lying between them. CDR3 sequence reads: CASSLGEMGEQFF. The CDR3 nucleotides read TGTGCCAGCAGCTTGGGGGAGATGGGTGAGCAGTTCTTC.

V and J are TRBV7-3 and TRBJ2-2; possibly TRBD1 or TRBD2 for D (6 bases each). CDR1 is SGHTA, CDR2 FQGTGA, per germline. The CDR3 totals 17 residues. Trimming took 4 bases from V and 3 from J, leaving 18 bases between them. CDR3 region: CASSSDGGPWYTGELFF. DNA for the CDR3: TGTGCCAGCAGCTCAGACGGGGGCCCATGGTACACCGGGGAGCTGTTTTTT.